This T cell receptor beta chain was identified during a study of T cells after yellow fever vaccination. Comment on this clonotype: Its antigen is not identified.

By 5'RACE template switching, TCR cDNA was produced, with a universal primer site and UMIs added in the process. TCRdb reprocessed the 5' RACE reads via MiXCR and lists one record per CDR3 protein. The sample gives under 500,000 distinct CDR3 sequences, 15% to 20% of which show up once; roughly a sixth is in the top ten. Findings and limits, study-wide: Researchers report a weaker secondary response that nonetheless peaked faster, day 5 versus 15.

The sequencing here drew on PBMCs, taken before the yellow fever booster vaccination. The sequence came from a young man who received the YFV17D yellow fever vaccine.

The CDR3 reads CASSLIGTRDEKLFF. Here the CDR3 DNA reads TGCGCCAGCAGCTTGATCGGGACTCGTGATGAAAAACTGTTTTTT. The V gene is TRBV5-1, the J gene TRBJ1-4; D perhaps matches TRBD1 (5 bases). The CDR3 is made up of 15 amino acids. Between the trimmed V and J ends, which lost 1 base and 6 bases, there was a span of 13 bases. Per germline, CDR1 SGHRS and CDR2 YFSETQ. The full variable domain, its missing parts supplied by reference TRBV5-1 and TRBJ1-4, is KAGVTQTPRYLIKTRGQQVTLSCSPISGHRSVSWYQQTPGQGLQFLFEYFSETQRNKGNFPGRFSGRQFSNSRSEMNVSTLELGDSALYLCASSLIGTRDEKLFFGSGTQLSVL.